The 5 T cell receptor beta chains below come from one sample, sequenced in a study of blood T cells in healthy people across ages. For the second PCR, which ran for roughly 7 to 11 cycles, a sample-barcoded 5' primer and a J-beta primer mix were used. TCRdb fed the 5' RACE reads into MiXCR, producing one record per CDR3 protein. The table has roughly 1,300,000 distinct CDR3 sequences, approximately 60% seen once; the top ten hold over 6.5%. Sequencing input: blood. All receptors derive from a man younger than 35 in good health.

J is TRBJ2-5 and V is TRBV11-2; D might be TRBD2 (6 bases). Trimming stripped 0 bases from V and 9 bases from J, with 8 bases between. This CDR3 has 12 residues. Germline V gene lookup returns CDR1 SGHAT and CDR2 FQNNGV. The CDR3 sequence: CASSLDRRAQYF. In DNA form, the CDR3 reads TGTGCCAGCAGCTTAGATAGGAGGGCCCAGTACTTC.

This clonotype was observed a handful of times. This chain connects TRBV4-1 to TRBJ2-1, with TRBD1 as a possible D gene (5 bases). This CDR3 is built from 14 residues. Trimming removed 1 base from V and 8 bases from J, with 12 bases in between. The germline V gene has CDR1 MGHRA and CDR2 YSYEKL. The CDR3 DNA reads TGCGCCAGCAGCCAAGGAAACAGGTGGGATGAGCAGTTCTTC. Residues: CASSQGNRWDEQFF.

This clonotype was recorded a few times. J is TRBJ2-3 and V is TRBV7-2, with D possibly TRBD2 on 6 matching bases. V lost 4 bases and J lost 0, with 11 bases in between. Germline CDR1 is SGHTA and CDR2 is FQGNSA. This CDR3 region has 15 residues. The CDR3 protein is CASSYRGTSTDTQYF. The CDR3 DNA reads TGTGCCAGCAGCTACCGGGGGACTAGCACAGATACGCAGTATTTT. The whole variable domain, remainder taken from reference TRBV7-2 and TRBJ2-3, is GAGVSQSPSNKVTEKGKDVELRCDPISGHTALYWYRQSLGQGLEFLIYFQGNSAPDKSGLPSDRFSAERTGGSVSTLTIQRTQQEDSAVYLCASSYRGTSTDTQYFGPGTRLTVL.

The chain links TRBV6-5 to TRBJ2-5, with 7 bases fitting TRBD2. TRBJ2-7 explains the end of the DNA better; the J call may be wrong. The CDR3 consists of 14 residues. Germline V CDR1 and CDR2: MNHEY, SVGAGI. DNA for the CDR3: TGTGCCAGCAGTAGGACTAGGGCCCGCTACGAGCAGTACTTC. Translating gives CASSRTRARYEQYF.

The chain employs TRBV2 and TRBJ2-7; possibly TRBD2 for D (6 bases). Per the germline V gene, CDR1 is SNHLY and CDR2 is FYNNEI. The CDR3 totals 14 residues. The V end was cut by 5 bases, the J end by 2 bases, with 13 bases between. CDR3 in amino acids: CASSIRDSTYEQYF. The CDR3 DNA reads as TGTGCCAGCAGTATTCGGGACTCAACCTACGAGCAGTACTTC.